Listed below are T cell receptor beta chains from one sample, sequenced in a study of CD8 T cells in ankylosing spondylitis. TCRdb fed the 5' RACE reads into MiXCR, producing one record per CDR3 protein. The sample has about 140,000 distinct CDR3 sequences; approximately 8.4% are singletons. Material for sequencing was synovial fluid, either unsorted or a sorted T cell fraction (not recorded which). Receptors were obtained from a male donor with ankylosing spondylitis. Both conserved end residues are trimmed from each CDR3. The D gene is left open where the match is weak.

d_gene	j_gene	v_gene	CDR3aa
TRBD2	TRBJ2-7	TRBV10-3	AISDLAGGSSYEQY
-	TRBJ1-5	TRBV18	ASSPGRNYNQPQH
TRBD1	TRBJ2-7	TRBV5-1	ASSLGGTGDYEQY
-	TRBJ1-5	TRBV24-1	ATSDRHGNQPQH
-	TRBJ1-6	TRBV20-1	SAKGLVYNSPLH
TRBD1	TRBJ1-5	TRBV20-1	SARTGTESNQPQH
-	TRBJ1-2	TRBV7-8	ASTKGTGLKYGYT
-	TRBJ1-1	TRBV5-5	ASSKDRFLNTEAF
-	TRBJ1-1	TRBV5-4	ASSLGGGLALVTEAF
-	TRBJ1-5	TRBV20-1	SASRNPQTANQPQH
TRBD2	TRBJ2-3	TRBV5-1	ASSQLLAGGDTQY
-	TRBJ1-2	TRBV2	ASSPGANYGYT
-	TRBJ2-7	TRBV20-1	GYNGDLYEQY
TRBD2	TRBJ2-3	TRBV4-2	ASSRVAGVAGPDTQY
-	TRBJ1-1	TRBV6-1	ASRRKAGGTEAF
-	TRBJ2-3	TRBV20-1	SASWGDTQY
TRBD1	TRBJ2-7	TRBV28	ASRGTGTGRYEQY
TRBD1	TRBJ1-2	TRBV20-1	SATGTGGRNGYT
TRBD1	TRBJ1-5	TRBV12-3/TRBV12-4	ASSLALLGQVNQPQH
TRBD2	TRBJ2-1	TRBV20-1	SAQRGGPEDEQF
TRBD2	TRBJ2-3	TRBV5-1	ASSLQRGGYSTDTQY
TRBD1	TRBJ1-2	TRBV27	ASSQYGTGALYGYT
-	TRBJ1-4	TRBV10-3	AISESEGKLF
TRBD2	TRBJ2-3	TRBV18	ASYGLGTDTQY
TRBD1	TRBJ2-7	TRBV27	ASKKGTGFPYEQY
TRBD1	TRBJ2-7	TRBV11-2	ASSLTGTGSNEQY
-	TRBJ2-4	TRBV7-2	ASSLRSGDIQY
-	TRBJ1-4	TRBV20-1	SARKTGSNEKLF
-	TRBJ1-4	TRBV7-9	ASSFRGLNEKLF
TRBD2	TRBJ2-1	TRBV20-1	SATGGAYNEQF
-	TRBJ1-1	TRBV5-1	ASSLGSGSMGTEAF
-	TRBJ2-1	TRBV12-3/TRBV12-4	ASSSLAPSYNEQF
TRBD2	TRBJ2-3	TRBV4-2	ASSQMTSGVALQHTDTQY
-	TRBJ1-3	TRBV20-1	SALDYRVSGNTIY
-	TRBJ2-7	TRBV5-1	ASSLEYGEGYEQY
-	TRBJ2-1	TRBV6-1	ASTRFGGPVYNEQF
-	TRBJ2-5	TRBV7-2	ASSKPGPQETQY